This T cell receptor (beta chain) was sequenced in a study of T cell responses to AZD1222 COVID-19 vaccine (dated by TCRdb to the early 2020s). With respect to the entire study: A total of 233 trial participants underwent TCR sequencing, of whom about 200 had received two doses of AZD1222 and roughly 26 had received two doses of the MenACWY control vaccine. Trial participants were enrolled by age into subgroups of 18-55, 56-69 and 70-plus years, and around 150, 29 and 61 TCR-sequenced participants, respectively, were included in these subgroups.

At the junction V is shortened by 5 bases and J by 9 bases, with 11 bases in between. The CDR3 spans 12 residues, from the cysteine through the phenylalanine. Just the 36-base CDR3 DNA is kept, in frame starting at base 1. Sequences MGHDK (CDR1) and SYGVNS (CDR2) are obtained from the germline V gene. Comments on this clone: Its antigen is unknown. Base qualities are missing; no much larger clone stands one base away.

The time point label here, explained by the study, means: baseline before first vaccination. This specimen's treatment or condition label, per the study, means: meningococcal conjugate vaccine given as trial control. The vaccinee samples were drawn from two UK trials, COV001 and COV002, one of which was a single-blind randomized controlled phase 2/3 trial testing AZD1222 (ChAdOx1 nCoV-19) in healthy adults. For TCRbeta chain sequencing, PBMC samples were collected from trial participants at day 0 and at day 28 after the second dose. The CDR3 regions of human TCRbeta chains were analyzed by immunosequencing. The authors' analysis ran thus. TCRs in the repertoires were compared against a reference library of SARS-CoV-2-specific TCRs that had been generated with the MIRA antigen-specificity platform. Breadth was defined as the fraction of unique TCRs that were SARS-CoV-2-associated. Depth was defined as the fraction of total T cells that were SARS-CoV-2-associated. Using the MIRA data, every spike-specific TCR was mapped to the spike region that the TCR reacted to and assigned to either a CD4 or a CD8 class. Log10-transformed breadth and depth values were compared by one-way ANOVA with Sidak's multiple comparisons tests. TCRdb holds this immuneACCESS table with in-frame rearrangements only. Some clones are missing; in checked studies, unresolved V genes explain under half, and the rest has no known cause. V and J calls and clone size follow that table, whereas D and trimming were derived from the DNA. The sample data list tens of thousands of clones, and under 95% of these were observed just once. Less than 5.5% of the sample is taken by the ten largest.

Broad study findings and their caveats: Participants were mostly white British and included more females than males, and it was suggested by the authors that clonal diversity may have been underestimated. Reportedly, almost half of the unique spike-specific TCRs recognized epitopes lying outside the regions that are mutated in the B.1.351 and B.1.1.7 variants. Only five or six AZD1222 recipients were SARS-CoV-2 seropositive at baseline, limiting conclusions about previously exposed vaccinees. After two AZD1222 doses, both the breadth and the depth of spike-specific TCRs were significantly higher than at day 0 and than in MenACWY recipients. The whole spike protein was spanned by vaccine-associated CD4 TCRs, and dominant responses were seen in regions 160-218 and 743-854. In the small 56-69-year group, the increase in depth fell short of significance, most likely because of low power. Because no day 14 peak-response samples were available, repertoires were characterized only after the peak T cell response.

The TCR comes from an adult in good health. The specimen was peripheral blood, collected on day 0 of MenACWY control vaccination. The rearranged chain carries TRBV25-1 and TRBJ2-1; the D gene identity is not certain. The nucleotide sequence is TGTGCCAGCAGTATAGCCTCCGCTGAGCAGTTCTTC. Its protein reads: CASSIASAEQFF.